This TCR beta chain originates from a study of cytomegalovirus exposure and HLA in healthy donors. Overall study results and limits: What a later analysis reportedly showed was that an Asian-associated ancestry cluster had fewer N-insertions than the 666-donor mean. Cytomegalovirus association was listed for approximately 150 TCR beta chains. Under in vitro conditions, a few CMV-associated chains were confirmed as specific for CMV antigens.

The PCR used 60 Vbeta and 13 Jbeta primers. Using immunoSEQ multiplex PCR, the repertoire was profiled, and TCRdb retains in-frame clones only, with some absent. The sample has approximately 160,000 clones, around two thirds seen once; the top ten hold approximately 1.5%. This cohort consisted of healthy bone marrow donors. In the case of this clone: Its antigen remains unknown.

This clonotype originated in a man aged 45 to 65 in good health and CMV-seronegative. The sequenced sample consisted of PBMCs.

Here the CDR3 reads CASSEGGVWAPLHF. As DNA, the CDR3 is TGTGCCAGCAGTGAAGGGGGCGTCTGGGCACCCCTCCACTTT. This chain connects TRBV6-1 to TRBJ1-6, with D possibly matching TRBD1 (5 bases). The CDR3 contains 14 residues. The V and J ends lost 1 base and 11 bases respectively, with 12 bases between them. Germline V gene sequence: CDR1 MNHNS, CDR2 SASEGT.